This entry concerns a single T cell receptor beta chain. This PCR relied on a set of 60 Vbeta primers and 13 Jbeta primers. Data came from immunoSEQ multiplex PCR; TCRdb stores just in-frame clones and leaves some out. The sample contains 80,000 to 100,000 clones, about four fifths of which appear only once. The CDR3 covers 14 residues. Germline CDR1 and CDR2: SGHDT and YYEEEE. With 5 bases clipped from V and 7 bases from J, the junction kept 10 bases outside the gene matches. This specimen belongs to a study of cytomegalovirus exposure and HLA in healthy donors. The sample comprised PBMCs. The J gene is TRBJ1-2, the V gene TRBV5-6; TRBD1 agrees at 8 bases. This TCR derives from a female donor in good health and CMV-seropositive. The CDR3 bases are TGTGCCAGCAGGTTTCAAGGGACAGGTCGTGGCTACACCTTC. Its translation: CASRFQGTGRGYTF.